This entry features one T cell receptor (beta chain) sequence. Its matching antigen is unknown. The data derive from a study of post-analysis software for immune sequencing data. Study results and caveats: For normalized Chao1 diversity, multiple sclerosis patients scored significantly lower than controls did. Among roughly 5 TRBV segments more frequent in patients than controls were TRBV5-6, TRBV5-1 and TRBV20-1. F measure clustering grouped samples strongly by preparation batch.

This CDR3 has 15 amino acids. Germline values: CDR1 SQVTM, CDR2 ANQGSEA. The V and J ends lost 3 bases and 10 bases, in that order; junction bases with no gene match: 10. TCR beta libraries were prepared from cDNA with unique molecular identifiers. Roughly 500,000 cDNA molecules were obtained per 1 to 10 million input T cells. TCRdb processed the PCR reads anew with MiXCR; each CDR3 protein has one entry. Among about 540,000 distinct CDR3 sequences listed, 34% were seen once. This receptor was taken from a girl younger than 18 with multiple sclerosis. The source material was blood. The gene calls are TRBV29-1 and TRBJ2-1, with 12 bases matching TRBD2. CDR3 in DNA: TGCAGCGTTGATTTGCTAGCGGGGGGGCAGTGGGAGCAGTTCTTC. It translates to CSVDLLAGGQWEQFF.